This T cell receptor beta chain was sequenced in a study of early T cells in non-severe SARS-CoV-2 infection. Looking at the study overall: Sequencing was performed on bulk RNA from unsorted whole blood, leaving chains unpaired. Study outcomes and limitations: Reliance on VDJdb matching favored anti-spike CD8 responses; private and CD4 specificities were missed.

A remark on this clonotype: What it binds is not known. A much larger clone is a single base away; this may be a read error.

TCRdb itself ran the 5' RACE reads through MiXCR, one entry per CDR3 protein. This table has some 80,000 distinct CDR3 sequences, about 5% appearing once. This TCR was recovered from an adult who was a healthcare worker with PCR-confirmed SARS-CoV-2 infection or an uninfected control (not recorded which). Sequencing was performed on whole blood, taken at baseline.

CDR3 protein: CASSTRTGEQNF. CDR3 sequence (DNA): TGTGCCAGCAGCACCCGGACAGGGGAACAGAACTTC. J is TRBJ2-7 and V is TRBV9; 9 bases fit TRBD1. This CDR3 is 12 amino acids long. Per germline, CDR1 SGDLS and CDR2 YYNGEE.